The 17 T cell receptor beta chains listed next were all sequenced from one sample in a study of blood T cell repertoires in COVID-19. Produced via immunoSEQ multiplex PCR; TCRdb's table is partial and in-frame only. This table has about 190,000 clones, more than 70% appearing once. Material: peripheral blood. The receptor set was obtained from a woman between 40 and 50 years old who had recovered from COVID-19.

This chain links TRBV7-8 with TRBJ2-4; 8 bases align to TRBD2. Trimming removed 5 bases from V and 13 bases from J; junction bases left unmatched: 7. This CDR3 spans 12 amino acids. Germline-derived CDR1 and CDR2 are SGHVS and FQNEAQ. The CDR3 coding sequence is TGTGCCAGCAGCCCGGGAGGGATTACCCAGTACTTC. Protein: CASSPGGITQYF.

The rearrangement uses TRBV30 and TRBJ1-1, with 7 bases matching TRBD1. The germline CDR1 and CDR2 sequences are GTSNPN and SVGIG (reference sequence). V lost 8 bases to trimming and J lost 0 bases; unmatched junction nucleotides: 18. The CDR3 spans 17 residues. DNA of the CDR3: TGTGCCGGGTGGAGAGACAGGGCCTCCAGAATGAACACTGAAGCTTTCTTT. This sequence encodes CAGWRDRASRMNTEAFF.

The chain uses TRBV29-1 and TRBJ2-1; 11 nucleotides align to TRBD1. Germline CDR1 is SQVTM and CDR2 is ANQGSEA. Germline trimming cut 4 bases from V and 4 bases from J; bases unmatched to any gene: 12. The CDR3 loop spans 17 amino acids. The CDR3 spells CSVALVGGQGAYNEQFF. CDR3 DNA sequence: TGCAGCGTTGCTCTTGTTGGTGGACAGGGGGCGTACAATGAGCAGTTCTTC.

This clone was detected only once. The chain couples TRBV19 to TRBJ2-2, with 7 positions matching TRBD2. The germline V gene encodes CDR1 LNHDA and CDR2 SQIVND (reference sequence). Unmatched junction bases numbered 5, after V lost 10 bases and J lost 3 bases. CDR3 length: 13 residues. The CDR3 here is CATTGGDTGELFF. The DNA for the CDR3 is TGTGCCACCACGGGGGGTGACACCGGGGAGCTGTTTTTT. Together with reference TRBV19 and TRBJ2-2, the CDR3 gives the full variable domain: DGGITQSPKYLFRKEGQNVTLSCEQNLNHDAMYWYRQDPGQGLRLIYYSQIVNDFQKGDIAEGYSVSREKKESFPLTVTSAQKNPTAFYLCATTGGDTGELFFGEGSRLTVL.

The chain combines TRBV28 with TRBJ1-2; 7 bases are shared with TRBD1. The V segment lost 9 bases and the J segment 5 bases; nucleotides outside the gene matches: 18. The CDR3 covers 16 residues. The germline gives CDR1 MDHEN, CDR2 SYDVKM. CDR3 sequence (DNA): TGTGCCAGTGGGGGGTTCACAGGGGCGACTGAATATGGCTACACCTTC. This gives the protein CASGGFTGATEYGYTF.

The rearrangement links TRBV5-1 to TRBJ2-3; no firm D call. Germline lookup yields CDR1 SGHRS and CDR2 YFSETQ. Trimming shortened V by 0 bases and J by 0 bases, and 11 bases separated the two germline ends. CDR3 length: 16 amino acids. CDR3: CASSLASRSSTDTQYF. The CDR3 nucleotides are TGCGCCAGCAGCTTGGCCAGCAGGTCTAGCACAGATACGCAGTATTTT.

CDR3 sequence reads: CASSIGTGNNGYTF. The CDR3 DNA reads TGTGCCAGCTCAATTGGGACAGGGAATAATGGCTACACCTTC. The chain links TRBV18 to TRBJ1-2; 9 bases align to TRBD1. V trimming: 5 bases; J trimming: 6 bases; junction bases outside the gene matches: 7. This CDR3 is 14 amino acids long. Germline V gene sequence: CDR1 KGHSH, CDR2 LQKENI. The variable domain in full, with the rest retrieved from reference TRBV18 and TRBJ1-2, is NAGVMQNPRHLVRRRGQEARLRCSPMKGHSHVYWYRQLPEEGLKFMVYLQKENIIDESGMPKERFSAEFPKEGPSILRIQQVVRGDSAAYFCASSIGTGNNGYTFGSGTRLTVV.

The CDR3 reads CASSPGQGSNQPQHF. The DNA for the CDR3 is TGTGCCAGCAGCCCGGGACAGGGAAGCAATCAGCCCCAGCATTTT. The rearrangement links TRBV5-4 to TRBJ1-5, with 9 bases identical to TRBD1. The CDR3 spans 15 residues. Losses at the gene ends were 4 bases for V and 1 base for J; bases not matched to a gene: 3. Germline V gene lookup returns CDR1 SGHNT and CDR2 YYREEE (reference sequence).

The V call is TRBV20-1, the J call TRBJ1-5; tentative D call: TRBD1 (6 bases). Germline V gene sequence: CDR1 DFQATT, CDR2 SNEGSKA (reference sequence). This CDR3 is 14 amino acids long. V lost 3 bases and J lost 1, with 10 bases in between. The CDR3 spells CSASRGQSNQPQHF. The CDR3 bases are TGCAGTGCTAGTCGCGGACAGAGCAATCAGCCCCAGCATTTT.

This chain joins TRBV18 and TRBJ1-1; TRBD1 matches 8 bases. V shed 4 bases and J 1 base; nucleotides not matched to a gene: 8. Per the germline V gene, CDR1 is KGHSH and CDR2 is LQKENI. The CDR3 totals 16 residues. This CDR3 reads CASSLNSGTGNTEAFF. The CDR3 DNA sequence: TGTGCCAGCTCACTAAATTCTGGGACAGGGAACACTGAAGCTTTCTTT.

V gene TRBV19 combines with J gene TRBJ1-2, with D maybe TRBD1 (5 bases). The CDR3 has 13 amino acids. V lost 3 bases to trimming and J lost 7 bases, with 12 bases between them. The germline V gene encodes CDR1 LNHDA and CDR2 SQIVND (reference sequence). The CDR3 sequence: CASSIAGNAGYTF. CDR3 nucleotides: TGTGCCAGTAGTATCGCAGGGAATGCTGGCTACACCTTC.

V and J are TRBV19 and TRBJ2-1; 16 nucleotides align to TRBD2. From germline, CDR1 is LNHDA and CDR2 SQIVND (reference sequence). This CDR3 is 18 amino acids long. V lost 7 bases to trimming and J lost 0 bases; unmatched junction nucleotides: 6. This chain's CDR3 is CASTPGLAGGSSYNEQFF. The CDR3 nucleotides read TGTGCCAGTACCCCGGGACTAGCGGGAGGGTCCTCCTACAATGAGCAGTTCTTC. The full variable domain, in which reference TRBV19 and TRBJ2-1 provide the parts outside the CDR3, is DGGITQSPKYLFRKEGQNVTLSCEQNLNHDAMYWYRQDPGQGLRLIYYSQIVNDFQKGDIAEGYSVSREKKESFPLTVTSAQKNPTAFYLCASTPGLAGGSSYNEQFFGPGTRLTVL.

The rearrangement uses TRBV21-1 and TRBJ2-7; the table names TRBD2, a call not compared with the DNA. TRBV21-1 is a recognized pseudogene. The CDR3 is made up of 20 amino acids. Written as DNA, the CDR3 is TGTGCCAGCAGCAAAGTTCCAGGAAAGTCACTAGCGGGAGAAAGGAACGAGCAGTACTTC. Translated, it gives CASSKVPGKSLAGERNEQYF.

This clone was detected only a few times. The chain has TRBV7-6 and TRBJ1-6; 8 positions agree with TRBD1. Germline assignment: CDR1 SGHVS and CDR2 FNYEAQ. The CDR3 covers 15 residues. V shed 1 base and J 7 bases; nucleotides not matched to a gene: 3. The chain's CDR3 is CASSLVQGENSPLHF. DNA of the CDR3: TGTGCCAGCAGCTTAGTACAGGGGGAAAATTCACCCCTCCACTTT.

This chain links TRBV7-2 with TRBJ1-1; weak D call: TRBD1 (5 bases). The germline V gene has CDR1 SGHTA and CDR2 FQGNSA. The CDR3 is 14 residues long. Trimming took off 8 bases at V and 1 base at J, with 14 bases between the two ends. CDR3 loop: CASLLGPENTEAFF. CDR3 DNA sequence: TGTGCCAGCCTCCTGGGGCCAGAGAACACTGAAGCTTTCTTT.

The V call is TRBV6-6, the J call TRBJ1-6; a possible D gene is TRBD1 (6 bases). Germline values: CDR1 MNHNY, CDR2 SVGAGI (reference sequence). The CDR3 is 16 residues long. The ends were cut back, 2 bases at V and 5 bases at J, with 13 bases in the middle. CDR3 sequence (DNA): TGTGCCAGCAGTTACGTGGGGACATCGAATAATTCACCCCTCCACTTT. Translated: CASSYVGTSNNSPLHF.

The chain joins TRBV29-1 to TRBJ1-1, with D unresolved. Germline V gene data show CDR1 as SQVTM and CDR2 as ANQGSEA. The CDR3 contains 14 residues. V was clipped by 1 base and J by 3 bases, with 12 bases between them. This CDR3 is CSVEVNLRDTEAFF. CDR3 DNA: TGCAGCGTTGAAGTAAACCTCCGGGACACTGAAGCTTTCTTT.